Following are 5 T cell receptor beta chains from one sample sequenced in a study of identical twins. TCRdb processed the 5' RACE reads anew with MiXCR; each CDR3 protein has one entry. The data contain 200,000 to 250,000 distinct CDR3 sequences, 6% to 9% of them singletons. These data also featured in a second study, about yellow fever vaccine responses in identical twins.

The sequencing input was memory (CD45RO+) T cells sorted from blood. These receptor sequences come from a young woman in good health.

This clonotype turned up a few times. This chain joins TRBV11-1 and TRBJ2-2; the match to TRBD2 covers 12 bases. V was clipped by 5 bases and J by 5 bases; unmatched bases: 6. The CDR3 is 16 residues long. Germline V lookup: CDR1 SGHAT, CDR2 FQDESV (reference sequence). The chain's CDR3 is CASSPTSGSGTGELFF. For the CDR3, the DNA is TGTGCCAGCAGCCCGACTAGCGGGAGTGGAACCGGGGAGCTGTTTTTT.

The rearrangement joins TRBV30 to TRBJ2-7; tentatively, D is TRBD1 (6 bases). Germline V CDR1 and CDR2: GTSNPN, SVGIG (reference sequence). CDR3 length: 14 residues. With 4 bases removed from V and 6 bases from J, the gap between germline ends came to 19 bases. The CDR3 loop reads CAWKIQGSPSEQYF. Written as DNA, the CDR3 is TGTGCCTGGAAAATACAGGGCTCCCCCTCCGAGCAGTACTTC.

This clonotype was observed a handful of times. The chain carries TRBV7-9 and TRBJ2-3, with D maybe TRBD1 (5 bases). Germline V gives CDR1 SEHNR, CDR2 FQNEAQ (reference sequence). V shed 4 bases and J shed 2 bases, with 13 bases lying between them. CDR3 length equals 15 residues. The CDR3 is CASSSRTFYTDTQYF. CDR3 sequence (DNA): TGTGCCAGCAGCTCAAGGACATTTTACACAGATACGCAGTATTTT.

This clonotype was observed a handful of times. The chain recombines TRBV20-1 with TRBJ2-7; D might be TRBD1 (6 bases). This CDR3 is built from 14 residues. Germline CDR1 is DFQATT and CDR2 is SNEGSKA (reference sequence). V was shortened by 3 bases and J by 6 bases, with 18 bases between the two germline ends. The CDR3 reads CSARDSAILGEQYF. The CDR3 DNA reads as TGCAGTGCTAGGGACAGCGCTATTTTGGGCGAGCAGTACTTC.

This clonotype was counted only a few times. This chain links TRBV14 with TRBJ2-7; D ambiguous. This CDR3 region has 12 residues. Germline V CDR1 and CDR2: SGHDN, FVKESK. The V end lost 1 base, the J end lost 2 bases, and 3 bases lay between the germline ends. CDR3 in amino acids: CASSQVTYEQYF. The CDR3 region has the DNA TGTGCCAGCAGCCAAGTAACCTACGAGCAGTACTTC.